This T cell receptor beta chain was sequenced for a study of blood T cell repertoires in COVID-19 (dated by TCRdb to 2020 to 2021). Broadly, across the study: Samples covering the acute and convalescent phases of COVID-19 were provided by collaborators in the United States, Italy and Spain. The prospective study material was composed of cDNA or gDNA derived from T cells, B-cell-depleted T cells, or PBMCs. The dataset comprised deeply sampled blood TCRbeta repertoires from subjects exposed to, actively infected with, or recovered from COVID-19. The repertoires were released in a freely available public database meant as a resource for research on the immune response to SARS-CoV-2. The samples were drawn from the first 160 participants of the ongoing ImmuneRACE study and from 950 to 1,500 subjects provided by 6 global collaborators. The sample metadata nearly always contained a de-identified subject ID, COVID-19 status, age in years and sex. Where available, HLA class I and class II types were taken from metadata supplied by the sample provider and were not determined by assay-based typing. Beyond this particular receptor, the publication reports: The amount of clinical and demographic metadata varied by source and participant and was provided uncurated.

In regard to this clone: Its antigen is currently not known. Base qualities are not provided; no much larger clone lies one nucleotide away.

TCRbeta CDR3 regions were amplified from genomic DNA using the immunoSEQ Assay, a bias-controlled multiplex PCR. In the paper's pipeline: The number of nucleated cells in each sample was estimated from the amplification of reference gene primers within the assay. To quantify the absolute abundance of each unique TCRbeta CDR3 rearrangement, sequence reads were collapsed and filtered. Productive Simpson clonality was computed per sample as the square root of Simpson's diversity index over productive rearrangements. In TCRdb, the immuneACCESS table is reduced to in-frame sequences with V and J assigned. These tables do not hold every clone; where another copy was compared, an unresolved V gene accounts for under half, and the others remain unexplained. The D gene and trimming were derived from the DNA, and the V and J assignments and clone size from that table. Counted in this sample were hundreds of thousands of clones; approximately 87% of them appeared once. Together, the top ten hold approximately 2.6% of the sample.

The collaborating institutions used their own protocols to collect whole blood in K2EDTA tubes. For TCRbeta analysis, collaborator samples were shipped as frozen whole blood, as isolated PBMCs, or as DNA extracted from either sample type. Material for sequencing was peripheral blood. This sequence was found in a woman in her 70s with active or convalescent COVID-19.

CDR3 reads: CASSLSTGELFF. The nucleotide sequence is TGTGCCAGCAGTTTATCTACCGGGGAGCTGTTTTTT. The V and J segments used are TRBV28 and TRBJ2-2; no D gene is confidently identified. The CDR3 contains 12 residues, cysteine and phenylalanine counted. The retained sequence is limited to the CDR3, 36 bases, with the frame set at the first base. Reading the germline V gene gives CDR1 MDHEN and CDR2 SYDVKM. The trim is 1 base for V and 5 bases for J, with a gap of 2 bases between the germline ends. Here the CDR3 is joined to the reference TRBV28 and TRBJ2-2 genes, and the full variable domain is: DVKVTQSSRYLVKRTGEKVFLECVQDMDHENMFWYRQDPGLGLRLIYFSYDVKMKEKGDIPEGYSVSREKKERFSLILESASTNQTSMYLCASSLSTGELFFGEGSRLTVL.